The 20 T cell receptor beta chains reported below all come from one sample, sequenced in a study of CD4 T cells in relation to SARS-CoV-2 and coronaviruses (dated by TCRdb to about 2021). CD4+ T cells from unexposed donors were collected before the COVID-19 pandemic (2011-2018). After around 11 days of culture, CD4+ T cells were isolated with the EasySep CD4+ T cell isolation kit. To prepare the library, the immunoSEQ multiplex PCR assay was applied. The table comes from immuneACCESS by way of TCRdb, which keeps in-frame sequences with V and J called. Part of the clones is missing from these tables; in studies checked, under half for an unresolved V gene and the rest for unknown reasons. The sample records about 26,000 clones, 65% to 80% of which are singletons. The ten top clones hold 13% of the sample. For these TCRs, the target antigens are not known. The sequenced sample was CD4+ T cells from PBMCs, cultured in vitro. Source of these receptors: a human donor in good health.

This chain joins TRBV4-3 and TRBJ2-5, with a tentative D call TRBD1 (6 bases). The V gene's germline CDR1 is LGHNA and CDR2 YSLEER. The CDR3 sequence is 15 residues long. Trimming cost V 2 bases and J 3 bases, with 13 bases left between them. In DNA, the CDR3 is TGCGCCAGCAGCCAAAGACCGGCAGGGGAAGAGACCCAGTACTTC. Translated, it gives CASSQRPAGEETQYF.

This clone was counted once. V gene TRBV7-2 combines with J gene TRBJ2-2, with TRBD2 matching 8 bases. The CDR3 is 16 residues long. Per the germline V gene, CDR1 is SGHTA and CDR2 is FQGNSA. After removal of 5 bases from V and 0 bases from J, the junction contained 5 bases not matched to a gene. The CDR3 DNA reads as TGTGCCAGCAGCCGGCGGGGGGACGCGAACACCGGGGAGCTGTTTTTT. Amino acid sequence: CASSRRGDANTGELFF.

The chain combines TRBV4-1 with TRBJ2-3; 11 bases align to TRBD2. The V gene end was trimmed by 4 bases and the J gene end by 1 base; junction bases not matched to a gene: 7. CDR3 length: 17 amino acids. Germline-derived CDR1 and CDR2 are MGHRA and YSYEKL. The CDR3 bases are TGCGCCAGCAGCCGATTAGCGGGGGGGCACGGCACAGATACGCAGTATTTT. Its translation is CASSRLAGGHGTDTQYF.

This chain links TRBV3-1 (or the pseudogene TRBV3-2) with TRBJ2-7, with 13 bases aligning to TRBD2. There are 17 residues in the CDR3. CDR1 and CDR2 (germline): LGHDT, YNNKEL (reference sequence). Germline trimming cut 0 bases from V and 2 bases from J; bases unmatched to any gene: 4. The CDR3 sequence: CASSQDGTSGAPYEQYF. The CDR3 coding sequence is TGTGCCAGCAGCCAAGACGGGACTAGCGGGGCCCCCTACGAGCAGTACTTC.

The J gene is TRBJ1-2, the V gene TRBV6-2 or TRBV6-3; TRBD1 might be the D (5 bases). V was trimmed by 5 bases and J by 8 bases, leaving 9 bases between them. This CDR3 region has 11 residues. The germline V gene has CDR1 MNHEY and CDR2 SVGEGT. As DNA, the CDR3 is TGTGCCAGCAGTGAGGGGCGAGGCTACACCTTC. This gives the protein CASSEGRGYTF.

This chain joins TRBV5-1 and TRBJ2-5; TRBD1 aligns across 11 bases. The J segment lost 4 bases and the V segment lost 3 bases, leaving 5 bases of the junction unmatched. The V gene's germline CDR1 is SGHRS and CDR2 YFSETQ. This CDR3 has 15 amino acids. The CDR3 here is CASSWTGTGGETQYF. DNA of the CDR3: TGCGCCAGCAGCTGGACCGGGACAGGGGGAGAGACCCAGTACTTC.

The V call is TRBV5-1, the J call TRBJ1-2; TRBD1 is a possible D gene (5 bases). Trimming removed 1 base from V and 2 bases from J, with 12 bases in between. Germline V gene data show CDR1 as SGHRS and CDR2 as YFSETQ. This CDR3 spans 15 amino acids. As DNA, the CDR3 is TGCGCCAGCAGCTTGTGGGGCGGGACGAACTATGGCTACACCTTC. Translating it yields CASSLWGGTNYGYTF. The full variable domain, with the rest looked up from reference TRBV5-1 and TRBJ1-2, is KAGVTQTPRYLIKTRGQQVTLSCSPISGHRSVSWYQQTPGQGLQFLFEYFSETQRNKGNFPGRFSGRQFSNSRSEMNVSTLELGDSALYLCASSLWGGTNYGYTFGSGTRLTVV.

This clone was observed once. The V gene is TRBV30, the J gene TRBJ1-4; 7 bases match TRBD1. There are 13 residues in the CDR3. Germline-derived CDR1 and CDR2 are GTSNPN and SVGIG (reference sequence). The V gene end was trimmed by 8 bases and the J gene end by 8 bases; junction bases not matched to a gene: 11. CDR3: CARSGTAGEKLFF. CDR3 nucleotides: TGTGCCCGATCCGGGACAGCAGGCGAAAAACTGTTTTTT.

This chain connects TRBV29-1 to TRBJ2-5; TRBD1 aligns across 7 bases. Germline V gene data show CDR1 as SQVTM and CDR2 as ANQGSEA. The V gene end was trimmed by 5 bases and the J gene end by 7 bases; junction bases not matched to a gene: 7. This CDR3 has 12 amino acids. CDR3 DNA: TGCAGCGTTCGGGACAGCCGCGGGACCCAGTACTTC. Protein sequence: CSVRDSRGTQYF.

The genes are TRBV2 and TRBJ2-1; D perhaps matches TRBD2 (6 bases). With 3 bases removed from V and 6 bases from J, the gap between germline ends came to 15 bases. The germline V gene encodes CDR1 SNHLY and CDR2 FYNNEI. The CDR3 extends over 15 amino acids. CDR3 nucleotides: TGTGCCAGCAGTGACCTTGCGGGATCTGGCAATGAGCAGTTCTTC. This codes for CASSDLAGSGNEQFF. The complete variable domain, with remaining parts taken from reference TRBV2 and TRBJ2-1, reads EPEVTQTPSHQVTQMGQEVILRCVPISNHLYFYWYRQILGQKVEFLVSFYNNEISEKSEIFDDQFSVERPDGSNFTLKIRSTKLEDSAMYFCASSDLAGSGNEQFFGPGTRLTVL.

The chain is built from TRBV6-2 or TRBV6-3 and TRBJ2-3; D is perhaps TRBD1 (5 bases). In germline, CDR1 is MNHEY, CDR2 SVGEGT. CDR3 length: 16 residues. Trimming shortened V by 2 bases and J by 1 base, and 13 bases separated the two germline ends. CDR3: CASSYGSRVGTDTQYF. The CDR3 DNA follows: TGTGCCAGCAGTTACGGGTCCAGGGTTGGCACAGATACGCAGTATTTT.

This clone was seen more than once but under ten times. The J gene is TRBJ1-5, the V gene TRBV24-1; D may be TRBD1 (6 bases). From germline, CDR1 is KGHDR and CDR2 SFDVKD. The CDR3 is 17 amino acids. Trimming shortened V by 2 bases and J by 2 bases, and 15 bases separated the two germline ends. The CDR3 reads CATSDSSRGGGNQPQHF. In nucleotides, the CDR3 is TGTGCCACCAGTGATTCCAGCAGGGGCGGAGGCAATCAGCCCCAGCATTTT.

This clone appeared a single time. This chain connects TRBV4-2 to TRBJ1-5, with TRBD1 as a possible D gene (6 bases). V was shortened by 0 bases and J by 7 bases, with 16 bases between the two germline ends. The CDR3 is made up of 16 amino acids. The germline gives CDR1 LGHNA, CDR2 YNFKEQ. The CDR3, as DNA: TGTGCCAGCAGCCAAGATCATGGGGGGGCAGGGCAGCCCCAGCATTTT. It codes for CASSQDHGGAGQPQHF.

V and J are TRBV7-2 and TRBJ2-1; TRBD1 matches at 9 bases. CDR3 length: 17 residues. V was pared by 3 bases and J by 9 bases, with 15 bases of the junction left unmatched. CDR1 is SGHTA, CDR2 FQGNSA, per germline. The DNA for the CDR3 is TGTGCCAGCAGCTTTAGGGTGATGGGACAGGGTGGCGGTGAGCAGTTCTTC. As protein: CASSFRVMGQGGGEQFF.

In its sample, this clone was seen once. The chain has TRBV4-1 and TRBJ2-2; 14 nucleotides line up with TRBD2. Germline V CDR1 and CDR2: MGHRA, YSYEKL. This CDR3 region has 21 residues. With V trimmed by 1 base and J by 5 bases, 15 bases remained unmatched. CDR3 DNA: TGCGCCAGCAGCCAAGTCCCGGGACTAGCGGGAGAAATATCGGGTACCGGGGAGCTGTTTTTT. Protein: CASSQVPGLAGEISGTGELFF.

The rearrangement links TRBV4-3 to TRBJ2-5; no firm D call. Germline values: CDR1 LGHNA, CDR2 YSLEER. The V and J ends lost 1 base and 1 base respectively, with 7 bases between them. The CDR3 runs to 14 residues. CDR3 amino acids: CASSQVVRQETQYF. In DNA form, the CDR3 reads TGCGCCAGCAGCCAAGTGGTTCGCCAAGAGACCCAGTACTTC.

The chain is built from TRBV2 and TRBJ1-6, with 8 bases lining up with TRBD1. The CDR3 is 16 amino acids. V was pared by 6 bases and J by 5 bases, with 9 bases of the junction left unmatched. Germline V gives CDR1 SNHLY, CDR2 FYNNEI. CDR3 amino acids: CASRAGGYPDNSPLHF. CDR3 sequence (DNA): TGTGCCAGCAGGGCAGGGGGCTACCCTGATAATTCACCCCTCCACTTT. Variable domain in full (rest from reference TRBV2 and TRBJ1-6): EPEVTQTPSHQVTQMGQEVILRCVPISNHLYFYWYRQILGQKVEFLVSFYNNEISEKSEIFDDQFSVERPDGSNFTLKIRSTKLEDSAMYFCASRAGGYPDNSPLHFGNGTRLTVT.

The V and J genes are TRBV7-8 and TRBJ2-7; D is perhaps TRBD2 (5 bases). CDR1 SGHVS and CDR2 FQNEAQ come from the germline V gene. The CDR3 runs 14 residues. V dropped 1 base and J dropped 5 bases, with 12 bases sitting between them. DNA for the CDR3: TGTGCCAGCAGCTTAGGTGGGAGCGACCACGAGCAGTACTTC. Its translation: CASSLGGSDHEQYF.

CDR3 coding DNA: TGTGCCAGCAGCGTAGATAGAAGGAGCTCCTACAATGAGCAGTTCTTC. It yields the protein CASSVDRRSSYNEQFF. The chain has TRBV9 and TRBJ2-1; D is undetermined. V lost 0 bases to trimming and J lost 0 bases, with 10 bases between them. This CDR3 spans 16 amino acids. CDR1 is SGDLS, CDR2 YYNGEE, per germline.

CDR3 sequence: CASSQGRVAGGLSAGELFF. CDR3 DNA: TGTGCCAGCAGCCAAGGAAGAGTAGCGGGGGGGCTTTCCGCCGGGGAGCTGTTTTTT. The chain joins TRBV3-1 (or the pseudogene TRBV3-2) to TRBJ2-2; 11 bases are a match to TRBD2. Germline loops: CDR1 LGHDT, CDR2 YNNKEL (reference sequence). The CDR3 is 19 amino acids. V was pared by 1 base and J by 6 bases, with 13 bases of the junction left unmatched.